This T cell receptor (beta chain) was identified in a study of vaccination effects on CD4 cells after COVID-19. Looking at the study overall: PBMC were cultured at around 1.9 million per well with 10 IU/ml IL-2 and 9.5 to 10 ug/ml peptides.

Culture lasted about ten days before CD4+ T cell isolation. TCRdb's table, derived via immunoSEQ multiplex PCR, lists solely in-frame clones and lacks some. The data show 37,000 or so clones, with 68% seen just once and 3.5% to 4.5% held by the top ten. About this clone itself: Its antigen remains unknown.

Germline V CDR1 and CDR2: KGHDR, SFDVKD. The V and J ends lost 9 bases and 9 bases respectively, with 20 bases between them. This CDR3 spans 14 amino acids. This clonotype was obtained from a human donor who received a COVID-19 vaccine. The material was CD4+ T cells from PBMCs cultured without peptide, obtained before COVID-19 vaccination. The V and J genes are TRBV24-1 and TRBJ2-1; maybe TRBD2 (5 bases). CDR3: CATSSGSLPLEQFF. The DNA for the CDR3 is TGTGCCACCTCTTCGGGGTCGCTCCCCCTTGAGCAGTTCTTC.